This TCR beta chain was captured by sequencing in a study of spatial heterogeneity in lung cancer. Carried by each TCR cDNA molecule was a unique molecular identifier. TCRdb analysed the 5' RACE reads with MiXCR anew, one entry per CDR3 protein. The sample contains around 41,000 distinct CDR3 sequences, approximately 22% of which appear only once. Germline CDR1 and CDR2: MNHEY and SVGEGT. The CDR3 totals 15 residues. The ends were cut back, 0 bases at V and 6 bases at J, with 15 bases in the middle. A few counts support this clonotype. Time point: blood at routine non-recurrence follow-up after resection.

The chain combines TRBV6-2 or TRBV6-3 with TRBJ2-7; TRBD2 might be the D (5 bases). This TCR was recovered from a female donor with early-stage non-small cell lung cancer. The starting material was PBMCs, obtained at follow-up. The CDR3 reads CASSYSRRLGSEQYF. The CDR3 nucleotides are TGTGCCAGCAGTTACTCGAGGCGTTTGGGGAGCGAGCAGTACTTC.